This T cell receptor beta chain emerged from a study of blood T cell repertoires in COVID-19. Across the study: Acute and convalescent COVID-19 specimens originated in the United States, Italy and Spain.

In the study's own analysis: The authors estimated nucleated cell counts from reference gene primer amplification. Using immunoSEQ multiplex PCR, the repertoire was profiled, and TCRdb retains in-frame clones only, with some absent. From that table come the V and J calls and clone size; the DNA was used to work out D and trimming. This sample has around 81,000 clones, with approximately 91% found just once. This CDR3 comprises 12 residues. V lost 5 bases, J lost 6 bases, and 9 bases lay in between. The germline V gene has CDR1 SGHRS and CDR2 YFSETQ. This chain connects TRBV5-1 to TRBJ2-1; TRBD2 is a possible D gene (5 bases). This clonotype was sampled from a man aged 65 to 79 with acute or convalescent COVID-19. Material: peripheral blood. The CDR3: CASREESNEQFF. The CDR3, as DNA: TGCGCCAGCAGGGAGGAGAGCAATGAGCAGTTCTTC.